The source of this T cell receptor beta chain is a study of cytomegalovirus exposure and HLA in healthy donors. Primers: 60 Vbeta forward and 13 Jbeta reverse. The table came from immunoSEQ multiplex PCR; TCRdb's copy has only in-frame clones and leaves some out. The sample includes approximately 150,000 clones, less than 85% of them seen just once. The table lists this clone with many counts. CDR1 is MNHEY, CDR2 SVGAGI, per germline. The CDR3 length is 13 residues. V was pared by 10 bases and J by 3 bases, with 3 bases of the junction left unmatched. The clonotype was recovered from a young man in good health and CMV-seronegative. The V and J genes are TRBV6-5 and TRBJ2-2; 9 bases line up with TRBD1. Sequenced input: PBMCs. CDR3 in amino acids: CAIGTGYTGELFF. The CDR3, as DNA: TGTGCCATCGGGACAGGGTACACCGGGGAGCTGTTTTTT.